The next 13 T cell receptor beta chains were all read from a single sample in a study of T cell repertoires in cytomegalovirus infection. TCRdb called the reads again in MiXCR, with one record for every CDR3 protein. The top ten clones hold about 12% of a sample with roughly 800,000 distinct CDR3 sequences, almost 30% of them seen once. Their antigen targets remain unknown. Here the sequenced sample was cultured CD8+ T cells from PBMCs, taken from culture after CMV antigen stimulation. The receptors here all came from a human donor in good health (CMV status not recorded). Some clones in this sample may be carry-over from other donors' samples.

The CDR3 sequence: CASSTWGGDTEAFF. The CDR3 coding sequence is TGTGCCAGTAGTACATGGGGCGGGGACACTGAAGCTTTCTTT. V usage is TRBV19 and J usage is TRBJ1-1, with D tentatively TRBD1 (5 bases). V was clipped by 4 bases and J by 3 bases, with 12 bases between them. CDR1 LNHDA and CDR2 SQIVND come from the germline V gene (reference sequence). CDR3 length: 14 amino acids.

In the case of this clonotype: A much larger clone is a single base away; this may be a read error. The rearrangement uses TRBV7-2 and TRBJ1-1; D is perhaps TRBD1 (5 bases). The V and J ends lost 5 bases and 10 bases respectively, with 20 bases between them. Germline values: CDR1 SGHTA, CDR2 FQGNSA. This CDR3 has 14 residues. The CDR3 spells CASSPMTEDPVAFF. The CDR3 nucleotides read TGTGCCAGCAGCCCTATGACAGAGGACCCTGTAGCTTTCTTT. The whole variable domain, remainder taken from reference TRBV7-2 and TRBJ1-1, is GAGVSQSPSNKVTEKGKDVELRCDPISGHTALYWYRQSLGQGLEFLIYFQGNSAPDKSGLPSDRFSAERTGGSVSTLTIQRTQQEDSAVYLCASSPMTEDPVAFFGQGTRLTVV.

This clonotype was found many times. The genes are TRBV27 and TRBJ1-5; no clear D. The CDR3 totals 14 residues. The V gene's germline CDR1 is MNHEY and CDR2 SMNVEV (reference sequence). V was pared by 6 bases and J by 3 bases, with 12 bases between. In DNA, the CDR3 is TGTGCCAGCAGACCGATCGGCTCCAATCAGCCCCAGCATTTT. Protein sequence: CASRPIGSNQPQHF.

The CDR3 DNA reads TGTGCCAGCACCCCGGACACCTTTAATGAAAAACTGTTTTTT. Residues: CASTPDTFNEKLFF. The chain employs TRBV7-2 and TRBJ1-4; possible D gene TRBD1, 5 bases. Per germline, CDR1 SGHTA and CDR2 FQGNSA. The V end lost 7 bases, the J end lost 4 bases, and 13 bases lay between the germline ends. CDR3 size: 14 residues.

Only a few counts were recorded for this clonotype. The V gene is TRBV2, the J gene TRBJ1-2; D is unclear. Trimming shortened V by 7 bases and J by 4 bases, and 10 bases separated the two germline ends. The CDR3 contains 12 residues. Looked up from germline, CDR1 is SNHLY and CDR2 is FYNNEI. The CDR3 loop reads CASKGPFYGYTF. The CDR3 region has the DNA TGTGCCAGCAAAGGGCCCTTCTATGGCTACACCTTC.

In this sample, this clonotype turned up a few times. CDR3 sequence: CASSQDRLRGYTF. For the CDR3, the DNA is TGCGCCAGCAGCCAAGACCGGCTACGAGGCTACACCTTC. The chain couples TRBV4-1 to TRBJ1-2; D unclear. Germline CDR1 reads MGHRA; CDR2 reads YSYEKL. Trimming cost V 0 bases and J 8 bases, with 10 bases left between them. The length of the CDR3 is 13 residues.

This clonotype was counted only a few times. The chain has TRBV19 and TRBJ1-1; D is undetermined. CDR1 is LNHDA and CDR2 is SQIVND in the germline V gene (reference sequence). Between the trimmed V and J ends, which lost 5 bases and 4 bases, there was a span of 8 bases. The CDR3 runs 12 residues. For the CDR3, the DNA is TGTGCCAGTAGTGCAGTAGGCACTGAAGCTTTCTTT. It encodes CASSAVGTEAFF.

This clonotype was seen more than once but under ten times. The rearrangement joins TRBV6-1 to TRBJ2-1; D is perhaps TRBD1 (5 bases). This CDR3 region has 15 residues. V was shortened by 6 bases and J by 3 bases, with 15 bases between the two germline ends. Germline loops: CDR1 MNHNS, CDR2 SASEGT. CDR3 coding DNA: TGTGCCAGCAGGATCAGGGTGGTAGGCTACAATGAGCAGTTCTTC. This codes for CASRIRVVGYNEQFF.

This clonotype was seen more than once but under ten times. CDR3 DNA sequence: TGTGCCAGCAGCTTAAATAGGCACCGGCCCCAGCATTTT. Translating it yields CASSLNRHRPQHF. This chain uses TRBV7-8 with TRBJ1-5; no definite D call. Germline CDR1 reads SGHVS; CDR2 reads FQNEAQ. The V end lost 2 bases, the J end lost 9 bases, and 11 bases lay between the germline ends. The CDR3 contains 13 residues.

This clonotype was picked up many times. The V gene is TRBV20-1, the J gene TRBJ2-2; TRBD1 agrees at 7 bases. The CDR3 is made up of 15 amino acids. The V gene end was trimmed by 2 bases and the J gene end by 3 bases; junction bases not matched to a gene: 6. Germline CDR1 and CDR2: DFQATT and SNEGSKA (reference sequence). CDR3 DNA sequence: TGCAGTGCTAGACTCCGGGACAGAGACACCGGGGAGCTGTTTTTT. Translating gives CSARLRDRDTGELFF.

V gene TRBV4-1 combines with J gene TRBJ2-1, with TRBD2 identical over 7 bases. This CDR3 comprises 15 residues. Germline V gives CDR1 MGHRA, CDR2 YSYEKL. With V trimmed by 4 bases and J by 2 bases, 5 bases remained unmatched. This chain's CDR3 is CASSLGGDTYNEQFF. The CDR3 nucleotides read TGCGCCAGCAGCCTGGGGGGGGATACCTACAATGAGCAGTTCTTC.

The V call is TRBV4-1, the J call TRBJ2-3; tentative D call: TRBD1 (6 bases). CDR1 is MGHRA, CDR2 YSYEKL, per germline. This CDR3 is 18 amino acids long. The V end was cut by 3 bases, the J end by 4 bases, with 23 bases between. CDR3 sequence reads: CASSQSAPTGPRADTQYF. Here the CDR3 DNA reads TGCGCCAGCAGCCAGAGCGCCCCGACAGGCCCTCGTGCAGATACGCAGTATTTT.

This clonotype was detected only a few times. The V and J genes are TRBV20-1 and TRBJ1-5; no definite D call. Trimming shortened V by 1 base and J by 2 bases, and 12 bases separated the two germline ends. The CDR3 has 15 amino acids. CDR1 DFQATT and CDR2 SNEGSKA come from the germline V gene (reference sequence). This chain's CDR3 is CSARVKGMGNQPQHF. CDR3 coding DNA: TGCAGTGCTAGAGTCAAAGGGATGGGCAATCAGCCCCAGCATTTT.